This entry describes one T cell receptor (beta chain). Its antigen is unknown. This could be a read error, since a much larger clone is one nucleotide away. The sample comes from a study of identical twins. Findings and limits, study-wide: Partly confounded zero-insertion analyses could result from invariant MAIT and iNKT cells.

TCRdb called the 5' RACE reads again in MiXCR, with one record for every CDR3 protein. Of hundreds of thousands of distinct CDR3 sequences in the sample, 21% were seen once. Trimming shortened V by 5 bases and J by 3 bases, and 11 bases separated the two germline ends. CDR1 and CDR2 from the germline V gene are LGHNA and YNFKEQ. The length of the CDR3 is 13 residues. These data were also filed under a second study, of T cells expressing NK-cell markers. That paper states: Evidence did not settle whether expanded NKG2C+ T cell clones targeted HCMV.

The rearrangement joins TRBV4-2 to TRBJ2-7; D uncertain. The sample comprised PBMCs. The receptor's source is a woman between 18 and 29 years old in good health. The CDR3 reads CASSAGVIYEQYF. CDR3 bases: TGTGCCAGCAGCGCCGGCGTAATCTACGAGCAGTACTTC.